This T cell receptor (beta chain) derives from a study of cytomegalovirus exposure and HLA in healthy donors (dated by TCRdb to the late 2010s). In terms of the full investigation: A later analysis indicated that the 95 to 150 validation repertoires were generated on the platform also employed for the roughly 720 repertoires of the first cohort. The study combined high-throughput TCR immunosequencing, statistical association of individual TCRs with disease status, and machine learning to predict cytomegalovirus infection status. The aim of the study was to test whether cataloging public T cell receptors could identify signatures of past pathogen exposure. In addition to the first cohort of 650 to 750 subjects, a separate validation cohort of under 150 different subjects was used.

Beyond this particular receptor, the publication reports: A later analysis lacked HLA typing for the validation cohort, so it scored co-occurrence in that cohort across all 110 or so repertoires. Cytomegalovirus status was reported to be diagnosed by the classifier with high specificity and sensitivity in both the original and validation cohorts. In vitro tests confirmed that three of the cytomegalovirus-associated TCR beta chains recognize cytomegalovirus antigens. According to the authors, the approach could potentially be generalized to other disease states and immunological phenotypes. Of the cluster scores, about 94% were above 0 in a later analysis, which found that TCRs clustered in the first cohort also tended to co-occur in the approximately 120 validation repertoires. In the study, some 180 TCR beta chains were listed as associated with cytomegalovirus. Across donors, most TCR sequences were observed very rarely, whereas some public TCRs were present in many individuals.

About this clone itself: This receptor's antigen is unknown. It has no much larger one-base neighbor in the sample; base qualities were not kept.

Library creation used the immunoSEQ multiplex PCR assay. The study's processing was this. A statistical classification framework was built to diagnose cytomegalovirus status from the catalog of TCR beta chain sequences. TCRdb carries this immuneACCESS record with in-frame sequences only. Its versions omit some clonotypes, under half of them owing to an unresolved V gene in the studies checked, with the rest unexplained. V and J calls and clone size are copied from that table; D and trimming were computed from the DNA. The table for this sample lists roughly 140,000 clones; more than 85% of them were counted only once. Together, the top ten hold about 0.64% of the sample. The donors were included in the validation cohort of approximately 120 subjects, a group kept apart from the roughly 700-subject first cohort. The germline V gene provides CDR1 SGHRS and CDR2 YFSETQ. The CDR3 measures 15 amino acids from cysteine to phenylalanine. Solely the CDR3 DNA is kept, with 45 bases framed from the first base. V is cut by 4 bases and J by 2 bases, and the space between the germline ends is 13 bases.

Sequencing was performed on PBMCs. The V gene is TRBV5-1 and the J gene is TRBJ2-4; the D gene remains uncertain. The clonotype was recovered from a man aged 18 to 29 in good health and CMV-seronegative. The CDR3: CASSPSSATKNIQYF. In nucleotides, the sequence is TGCGCCAGCAGCCCAAGCAGCGCGACCAAAAACATTCAGTACTTC.